These 16 T cell receptor beta chains came from one sample sequenced in a study of CD8+CD57+ T cells in acquired aplastic anemia. Patients picked for sequencing had shown CD8+CD57+ cell expansion detected by flow cytometry. Researchers used genomic DNA as the template to profile TCR beta VDJ and CDR3. Each CDR3 protein gets one entry after TCRdb re-called the reads with MiXCR. The table records 150,000 to 200,000 distinct CDR3 sequences, approximately 50% of them present only once. The sequencing sample was made of sorted CD4+, CD8+, or CD8+CD57+ T cells (not recorded which) from PBMCs. Receptors were obtained from a human donor with aplastic anemia.

This rearrangement joins TRBV7-3 to TRBJ1-1; TRBD1 matches 10 bases. Germline V gene sequence: CDR1 SGHTA, CDR2 FQGTGA. This CDR3 is built from 19 residues. V dropped 1 base and J dropped 0; count of bases not matched to a gene: 11. For the CDR3, the DNA is TGTGCCAGCAGCTTAAAAGGAAGGCGGACAGGGGGATTGAACACTGAAGCTTTCTTT. As protein: CASSLKGRRTGGLNTEAFF.

This clonotype has a count of ten or more. V gene TRBV12-3 or TRBV12-4 combines with J gene TRBJ1-2, with unresolved D. The CDR3 runs to 12 residues. V dropped 6 bases and J dropped 8 bases, with 13 bases sitting between them. The CDR3, as DNA: TGTGCCAGCAGCGCGGAGATCGAGGGCTACACCTTC. It specifies CASSAEIEGYTF.

The DNA of the CDR3 is TGTGCCAGCAGCTTTGCGGGGGGACCGAGCTACGAGCAGTACTTC. It specifies CASSFAGGPSYEQYF. The rearrangement links TRBV7-2 to TRBJ2-7, with 8 positions matching TRBD2. CDR3 length equals 15 residues. V dropped 3 bases and J dropped 3; count of bases not matched to a gene: 7. Germline V gives CDR1 SGHTA, CDR2 FQGNSA.

This clonotype turned up a few times. The chain links TRBV6-5 to TRBJ2-4; 7 positions match TRBD2. Trimming at V came to 1 base and at J to 4 bases, leaving 10 bases not matched to a gene. CDR1 is MNHEY and CDR2 is SVGAGI in the germline V gene. The CDR3 contains 17 residues. The CDR3 loop reads CASSYFREGGVKNIQYF. The CDR3 nucleotides are TGTGCCAGCAGTTACTTCCGCGAGGGAGGGGTGAAAAACATTCAGTACTTC.

About this clonotype itself: Given the absence of the conserved phenylalanine or tryptophan at the CDR3 end, a read error is likely. The CDR3 nucleotides are TGTGCCAGCAGCTTGGGGTCTAACTACGAGCAGTACCTC. Translated, it gives CASSLGSNYEQYL. V gene TRBV5-6 combines with J gene TRBJ2-7, with no clear D. V was clipped by 0 bases and J by 3 bases, with 7 bases between them. The CDR3 runs 13 residues. The V gene's germline CDR1 is SGHDT and CDR2 YYEEEE.

This clonotype was observed many times. This CDR3 is CASSLVWGTNTEAFF. Here the CDR3 DNA reads TGTGCCAGCAGCTTGGTTTGGGGCACGAACACTGAAGCTTTCTTT. J is TRBJ1-1 and V is TRBV5-5, with D possibly matching TRBD1 (5 bases). Germline CDR1 and CDR2: SGHKS and YYEKEE (reference sequence). This CDR3 contains 15 residues. V was pared by 0 bases and J by 1 base, with 10 bases between.

The V and J genes are TRBV25-1 and TRBJ2-5, with 9 bases aligning to TRBD2. CDR3 length equals 15 residues. Germline trimming cut 10 bases from V and 5 bases from J; bases unmatched to any gene: 14. From germline, CDR1 is MGHDK and CDR2 SYGVNS. CDR3 loop: CATNRGGGAGETQYF. CDR3 coding DNA: TGTGCCACCAACAGAGGCGGGGGGGCAGGTGAGACCCAGTACTTC.

There are many counts of this clonotype. The chain recombines TRBV6-1 with TRBJ1-2; D is unclear. The CDR3 runs 13 residues. V lost 4 bases to trimming and J lost 2 bases, with 8 bases between them. The germline V gene has CDR1 MNHNS and CDR2 SASEGT. CDR3 DNA: TGTGCCAGCAGTGTGGACGGGAACTATGGCTACACCTTC. Translation gives CASSVDGNYGYTF.

This clonotype showed up just a few times. This chain joins TRBV6-2 or TRBV6-3 and TRBJ2-7, with D possibly called TRBD1 or TRBD2 (5 bases each). The CDR3 covers 17 residues. The germline CDR1 and CDR2 sequences are MNHEY and SVGEGT. The germline V and J ends were trimmed by 8 bases and 4 bases, with 27 bases remaining between them. In DNA form, the CDR3 reads TGTGCCAGCGGAACTGTGGTTCATGGGGACGCGTTGTACGAGCAGTACTTC. This sequence encodes CASGTVVHGDALYEQYF.

The chain links TRBV15 to TRBJ2-1, with D perhaps matching TRBD2 (6 bases). Trimming left V 5 bases short and J 6 bases short, with 14 bases between. The germline V gene has CDR1 LNHNV and CDR2 YYDKDF (reference sequence). The CDR3 spans 14 residues. Here the CDR3 reads CATSSIRGSNEQFF. The CDR3 DNA sequence: TGTGCCACCAGCTCGATTCGGGGGAGCAATGAGCAGTTCTTC.

This chain connects TRBV20-1 to TRBJ2-2; TRBD2 matches at 13 bases. The CDR3 consists of 15 residues. The germline V gene has CDR1 DFQATT and CDR2 SNEGSKA (reference sequence). J lost 6 bases, V lost 6 bases, and 7 bases had no gene match. DNA of the CDR3: TGCAGTGCGCCACTAGCGGGAGGGCCGGCCGGGGAGCTGTTTTTT. Translating it yields CSAPLAGGPAGELFF.

This sequence joins TRBV19 and TRBJ1-1, with D possibly being TRBD1 (6 bases). This CDR3 region has 14 residues. Germline-derived CDR1 and CDR2 are LNHDA and SQIVND (reference sequence). Deletions cut 5 bases from V and 4 bases from J, with 14 bases between. The DNA for the CDR3 is TGTGCCAGTAGTCCTAACAGGGAGGGCACTGAAGCTTTCTTT. It codes for CASSPNREGTEAFF.

In its sample, this clonotype was seen many times. The V gene is TRBV20-1, the J gene TRBJ2-3, with 8 positions matching TRBD2. The germline CDR1 and CDR2 sequences are DFQATT and SNEGSKA (reference sequence). V lost 2 bases to trimming and J lost 5 bases; unmatched junction nucleotides: 9. This CDR3 contains 15 residues. The DNA for the CDR3 is TGCAGTGCTAGACGAAGCGGGAGCCATGGAGATACGCAGTATTTT. Translation: CSARRSGSHGDTQYF.

This clonotype was seen repeatedly, ten times or more. V usage is TRBV7-3 and J usage is TRBJ2-2, with D possibly matching TRBD2 (6 bases). The V gene's germline CDR1 is SGHTA and CDR2 FQGTGA. CDR3 length: 15 amino acids. The V end was cut by 8 bases, the J end by 6 bases, with 19 bases between. Here the CDR3 DNA reads TGTGCCAGCGCCCTACTAGCTTATGGCGCCGGGGAGCTGTTTTTT. Encoded protein: CASALLAYGAGELFF.

This clonotype appeared many times. The chain uses TRBV20-1 and TRBJ1-3; TRBD1 matches 7 bases. CDR3 length equals 13 residues. Germline V gives CDR1 DFQATT, CDR2 SNEGSKA (reference sequence). V lost 5 bases and J lost 1; bases outside the gene matches: 2. The CDR3 reads CSARTGSGNTIYF. The CDR3 DNA is TGCAGTGCTCGGACAGGTTCTGGAAACACCATATATTTT.

The V call is TRBV2, the J call TRBJ1-2; no clear D. This CDR3 spans 11 amino acids. From germline, CDR1 is SNHLY and CDR2 FYNNEI. V was cut by 6 bases and J by 8 bases, with 10 bases left in between. The CDR3 region is CASRLNPGYTF. The CDR3 DNA is TGTGCCAGCAGGCTCAATCCCGGCTACACCTTC.